This T cell receptor (beta chain) was retrieved from a study of Ad26.COV2.S vaccination and SARS-CoV-2 variants. TCRdb's copy holds only in-frame clones and misses some; the assay was immunoSEQ multiplex PCR. The table lists about 440,000 clones, roughly nine tenths of them singletons. Noted treatment: roughly 18 received Ad26.COV2.S at low or high dose, single or two shots; 5 received placebo; per-sample allocation not given. Following the first vaccine or placebo injection, samples were taken on day 63. The CDR3 is 15 residues long. V lost 4 bases, J lost 2 bases, and 15 bases lay in between. Germline lookup yields CDR1 SGHVS and CDR2 FQNEAQ.

The V call is TRBV7-8, the J call TRBJ2-7, with D maybe TRBD1 (6 bases). Sequences were derived from peripheral blood, sampled in a trial of Ad26.COV2.S vaccine versus placebo. The sequence came from a person aged 18-60 years who received the Ad26.COV2.S COVID-19 vaccine or a placebo. The chain's CDR3 is CASSWRQVVAYEQYF. As DNA, the CDR3 is TGTGCCAGCAGCTGGAGACAGGTGGTAGCCTACGAGCAGTACTTC.